These T cell receptor beta chains were read from a single sample in a study of T cell responses to AZD1222 COVID-19 vaccine. Here immunoSEQ multiplex PCR was the method, and the copy in TCRdb shows in-frame clones only, minus some. This table has 130,000 to 150,000 clones, 75% to 95% appearing once. The sample was peripheral blood, taken on day 0 of MenACWY control vaccination. Every receptor here comes from an adult in good health. Both conserved end residues are part of each CDR3. Each record gives: J gene, clone size, D gene, V gene, CDR3 DNA, CDR3 protein. The D gene is left open where the match is weak. Clone size appears in some rows only: once, few, many, or a class for an expanded clone.

TRBJ1-2 | - | - | TRBV28 | TGTGCCAACTGGGACGAGAAGGGCTACACCTTC | CANWDEKGYTF
TRBJ2-1 | - | - | TRBV4-1 | TGCGCCAGCAGCCAAGAAGAACACCTAAACAATGAGCAGTTCTTC | CASSQEEHLNNEQFF
TRBJ1-1 | - | TRBD1 | TRBV6-6 | TGTGCCAGCAGGGAGACAGGGACGAACACTGAAGCTTTCTTT | CASRETGTNTEAFF
TRBJ1-1 | - | TRBD1 | TRBV10-3 | TGTGCCATCAGTCAGGGGACAGGGGACACTGAAGCTTTCTTT | CAISQGTGDTEAFF
TRBJ2-1 | - | TRBD2 | TRBV24-1 | TGTGCCACCAGTGACTCAAGGTGGCTAGCGGATCACAATGAGCAGTTCTTC | CATSDSRWLADHNEQFF
TRBJ1-3 | - | - | TRBV6-5 | TGTGCCACCAACAGGGACCTGGGAAACACCATATATTTT | CATNRDLGNTIYF
TRBJ2-7 | - | - | TRBV7-2 | TGTGCCAGCAGCTTAGACTTTTACGAGCAGTACTTC | CASSLDFYEQYF
TRBJ2-3 | - | - | TRBV4-1 | TGCGCCAGCAGCCACCCCCGCACAGATACGCAGTATTTT | CASSHPRTDTQYF
TRBJ2-7 | - | TRBD1 | TRBV7-9 | TGTGCCAGCAGCTTCATACAGGGGGTATCCTACGAGCAGTACTTC | CASSFIQGVSYEQYF
TRBJ1-2 | - | - | TRBV18 | TGTGCCAGCTCACCTCAGGGGAACTATGGCTACACCTTC | CASSPQGNYGYTF
TRBJ2-7 | - | - | TRBV2 | TGTGCCAGCTCAGCCTCCGAGCAGTACTTC | CASSASEQYF
TRBJ1-1 | - | - | TRBV19 | TGTGCCAGTAGTATAGTCGGGGGGAACACTGAAGCTTTCTTT | CASSIVGGNTEAFF
TRBJ1-1 | - | TRBD1 | TRBV10-1 | TGCGCCAGCAGCGGACAGGGTTTTACTGAAGCTTTCTTT | CASSGQGFTEAFF
TRBJ2-1 | - | TRBD1 | TRBV19 | TGTGCCAGTAGTATTACAGGGGGCAATGAGCAGTTCTTC | CASSITGGNEQFF
TRBJ2-7 | - | - | TRBV30 | TGTGCCTGGAGGTTCGGCTACGAGCAGTACTTC | CAWRFGYEQYF
TRBJ1-1 | - | - | TRBV7-9 | TGTGCCAGCAGCGGACCCCGGGACGGGGGGAACACTGAAGCTTTCTTT | CASSGPRDGGNTEAFF
TRBJ2-1 | - | - | TRBV6-5 | TGTGCCAGCAGTCTAGGATTGGACAATGAGCAGTTCTTC | CASSLGLDNEQFF
TRBJ2-1 | - | TRBD2 | TRBV9 | TGTGCCAGCAGCGTCTCAAGCGGGGGCCGATGGGATGAGCAGTTCTTC | CASSVSSGGRWDEQFF
TRBJ1-2 | - | - | TRBV7-8 | TGTGCCAGCAGCCGCTTCAACAGAAACTATGGCTACACCTTC | CASSRFNRNYGYTF
TRBJ1-1 | - | - | TRBV30 | TGTGCCTGGAGAGACGGTTTTAACACTGAAGCTTTCTTT | CAWRDGFNTEAFF
TRBJ2-3 | once | - | TRBV5-1 | TGCGCCAGCACAGGGGTCCCCGGCCCAGATACGCAGTATTTT | CASTGVPGPDTQYF
TRBJ2-7 | - | TRBD2 | TRBV7-9 | TGTGCCAGCAGCTCCTTAGCGGGAGGGAGGATCTACGAGCAGTACTTC | CASSSLAGGRIYEQYF
TRBJ1-1 | - | - | TRBV9 | TGTGCCAGCAGCGAGGCCCCGGGGGGATTGGGCGCTTTCTTT | CASSEAPGGLGAFF
TRBJ2-7 | few | - | TRBV19 | TGTGCCAGTAGTATTCAGAGTGGCGAGCAGTACTTC | CASSIQSGEQYF
TRBJ2-1 | - | - | TRBV19 | TGTGCCAGTAGTATAGGGGCGGAGCAGTTCTTC | CASSIGAEQFF
TRBJ1-4 | - | - | TRBV5-1 | TGCGCCAGCAGCGACTGGGGTGCGGTACCTGAAAAACTGTTTTTT | CASSDWGAVPEKLFF
TRBJ2-3 | - | - | TRBV6-1 | TGTGCCAGCAGTGAAACGCTTACATCGCCCGCCGCCGATACGCAGTATTTT | CASSETLTSPAADTQYF
TRBJ2-7 | - | - | TRBV11-2 | TGTGCCAGCAGCTTCCGGGGTCGCGGGTCCTACGAGCAGTACTTC | CASSFRGRGSYEQYF
TRBJ1-4 | - | - | TRBV2 | TGTGCCAGCAGTGGTACGGATCGTTGGGGTGAAAAACTGTTTTTT | CASSGTDRWGEKLFF
TRBJ2-7 | - | TRBD1 | TRBV2 | TGTGCCAGCAGATTACCGGGACAGGGCATCTACGAGCAGTACTTC | CASRLPGQGIYEQYF
TRBJ1-5 | - | - | TRBV4-2 | TGTGCCAGCAGCCAAGACCCCGGGGGGTATAGCAATCAGCCCCAGCATTTT | CASSQDPGGYSNQPQHF
TRBJ1-6 | - | TRBD1 | TRBV5-8 | TGTGCCAGCAGCTTGAGGACAGGCTCCTATAATTCACCCCTCCACTTT | CASSLRTGSYNSPLHF
TRBJ2-7 | - | TRBD1 | TRBV29-1 | TGCAGCGTTGTAGGACAGGGCTACGAGCAGTACTTC | CSVVGQGYEQYF
TRBJ2-6 | - | - | TRBV4-1 | TGCGCCAGCAGCCAACCAAAGGGGGTCCGTACCTCTGGGGCCAACGTCCTGACTTTC | CASSQPKGVRTSGANVLTF
TRBJ1-3 | - | - | TRBV7-3 | TGTGCCAGCAGCTTAAGACAGAACTCTGGAAACACCATATATTTT | CASSLRQNSGNTIYF
TRBJ1-1 | once | TRBD1 | TRBV28 | TGTGCCAGCAGTCCTCTAACAGGGGTAAACACTGAAGCTTTCTTT | CASSPLTGVNTEAFF
TRBJ1-5 | few | TRBD1 | TRBV19 | TGTGCCAGTAGGGGGACAGAGTACTCCCTCAATCAGCCCCAGCATTTT | CASRGTEYSLNQPQHF
TRBJ1-1 | - | TRBD1 | TRBV7-9 | TGTGCCAGCCAACAGGGGGTGTTGACTGAAGCTTTCTTT | CASQQGVLTEAFF
TRBJ1-3 | - | - | TRBV2 | TGTGCCAGCAGTGAGGCAGGGCCTGGAAACACCATATATTTT | CASSEAGPGNTIYF
TRBJ2-3 | once | - | TRBV18 | TGTGCCAGCTCACCGACGGACAGCTTGGATACGCAGTATTTT | CASSPTDSLDTQYF
TRBJ2-2 | - | TRBD2 | TRBV27 | TGTGCCAGCAGGTCCCGGGGGGGGACTGCCGAGCTGTTTTTT | CASRSRGGTAELFF
TRBJ2-5 | once | TRBD2 | TRBV3-1/TRBV3-2 | TGTGCCAGCACCCCCCTTGCGGGAGCGGGAGAGACCCAGTACTTC | CASTPLAGAGETQYF
TRBJ2-7 | - | TRBD1 | TRBV18 | TGTGCCAGCTCACAAACCGGGACAGGGGACTACGAGCAGTACTTC | CASSQTGTGDYEQYF
TRBJ1-2 | few | - | TRBV4-1 | TGCGCCAGCAGCCAGGGAGGACAGAGTACATATGGCTACACCTTC | CASSQGGQSTYGYTF
TRBJ2-3 | once | TRBD1 | TRBV5-1 | TGCGCCAGCAGCTGGACCGGTGGGACAGGGGTAGATACGCAGTATTTT | CASSWTGGTGVDTQYF
TRBJ2-5 | - | - | TRBV5-1 | TGCGCCAGCAGCAAGGGACTCGATCTAGAGACCCAGTACTTC | CASSKGLDLETQYF
TRBJ2-7 | - | TRBD1 | TRBV9 | TGTGCCAGCAGCCTCGGGACAGGGCTCTACGAGCAGTACTTC | CASSLGTGLYEQYF
TRBJ2-7 | few | - | TRBV27 | TGTGCCAGCACAAGCCTGGGTGGGGGGTACGAGCAGTACTTC | CASTSLGGGYEQYF
TRBJ1-5 | - | - | TRBV28 | TGTGCCAGCAGTTCTTTCGGGAAAAATCAGCCCCAGCATTTT | CASSSFGKNQPQHF
TRBJ2-3 | - | - | TRBV24-1 | TGTGCCACCAGTGCCCAAGGCGGGGCAGGACGGGATACGCAGTATTTT | CATSAQGGAGRDTQYF
TRBJ2-1 | - | - | TRBV7-2 | TGTGCCAGCAGCAGTACGGGGGGCAGGAGGTTCTTC | CASSSTGGRRFF
TRBJ1-5 | - | - | TRBV2 | TGTGCCAGTAGGGGGACATATAGCAATCAGCCCCAGCATTTT | CASRGTYSNQPQHF
TRBJ2-5 | - | - | TRBV7-3 | TGTGCCAGCAGCCCGACGTCGTTAAGGCTAGAGACCCAGTACTTC | CASSPTSLRLETQYF
TRBJ1-2 | - | - | TRBV27 | TGTGCCAGCAGTTTCACATCGGGACCCAACTATGGCTACACCTTC | CASSFTSGPNYGYTF